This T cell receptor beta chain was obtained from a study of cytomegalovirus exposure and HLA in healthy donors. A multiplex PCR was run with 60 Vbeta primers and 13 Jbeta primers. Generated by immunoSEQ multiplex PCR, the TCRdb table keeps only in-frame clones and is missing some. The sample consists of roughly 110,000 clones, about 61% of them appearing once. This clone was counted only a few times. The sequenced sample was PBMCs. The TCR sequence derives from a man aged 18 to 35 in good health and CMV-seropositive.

CDR3 sequence (DNA): TGTGCCAGCAGTTTCACGGCGAACACCGGGGAGCTGTTTTTT. Protein sequence: CASSFTANTGELFF. The chain joins TRBV28 to TRBJ2-2; D is uncertain. Germline loops: CDR1 MDHEN, CDR2 SYDVKM. The V gene lost 3 bases and the J gene lost 0 bases, with 5 bases spanning the gap. This CDR3 comprises 14 residues.